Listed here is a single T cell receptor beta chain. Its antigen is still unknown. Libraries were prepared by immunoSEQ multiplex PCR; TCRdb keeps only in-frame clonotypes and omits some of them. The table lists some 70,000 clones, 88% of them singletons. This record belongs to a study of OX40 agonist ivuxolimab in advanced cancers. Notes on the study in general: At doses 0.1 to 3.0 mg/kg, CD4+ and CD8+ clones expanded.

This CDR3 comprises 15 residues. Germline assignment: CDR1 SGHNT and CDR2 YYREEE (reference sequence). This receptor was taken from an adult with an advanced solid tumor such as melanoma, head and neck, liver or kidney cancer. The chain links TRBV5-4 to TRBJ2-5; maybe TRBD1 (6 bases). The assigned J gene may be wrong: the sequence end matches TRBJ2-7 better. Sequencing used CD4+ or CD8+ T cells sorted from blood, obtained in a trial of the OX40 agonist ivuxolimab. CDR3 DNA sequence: TGTGCCAGCAGCCCGGGCGGACAGACGAGCTACGAGCAGTACTTC. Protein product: CASSPGGQTSYEQYF.